Each of the 11 T cell receptor beta chains below was sequenced from the same sample in a study of technical replicates of blood from a handful of donors. Produced via immunoSEQ multiplex PCR; TCRdb's table is partial and in-frame only. The sample yields 75,000 to 95,000 clones, about 95% seen once. Sequenced material: T cells isolated from PBMCs. The receptor source for this set is a human donor in good health.

This chain joins TRBV27 and TRBJ1-1; D is possibly TRBD1 (6 bases). Deletions cut 2 bases from V and 5 bases from J, with 9 bases between. The CDR3 has 13 residues. Germline CDR1 MNHEY, CDR2 SMNVEV (reference sequence). CDR3 region: CASSLAGQTEAFF. CDR3 nucleotide sequence: TGTGCCAGCAGTTTAGCAGGACAGACTGAAGCTTTCTTT.

The chain recombines TRBV6-5 with TRBJ2-1, with TRBD2 identical over 10 bases. Trimming cost V 4 bases and J 10 bases; bases outside gene matches: 13. Per the germline V gene, CDR1 is MNHEY and CDR2 is SVGAGI. The CDR3 consists of 16 residues. The CDR3 protein is CASSSGSLAGAGEQFF. CDR3 DNA: TGTGCCAGCAGTTCCGGTTCCCTAGCGGGAGCGGGGGAGCAGTTCTTC.

The chain couples TRBV5-4 to TRBJ2-1; 7 bases are a match to TRBD1. The J segment lost 6 bases and the V segment lost 0 bases, leaving 3 bases of the junction unmatched. The germline gives CDR1 SGHNT, CDR2 YYREEE (reference sequence). The CDR3 is 14 amino acids. CDR3 sequence: CASSLGQGSNEQFF. The CDR3 DNA reads TGTGCCAGCAGCTTGGGACAGGGAAGCAATGAGCAGTTCTTC. Using reference TRBV5-4 and TRBJ2-1 for the parts outside the CDR3, the full variable domain is ETGVTQSPTHLIKTRGQQVTLRCSSQSGHNTVSWYQQALGQGPQFIFQYYREEENGRGNFPPRFSGLQFPNYSSELNVNALELDDSALYLCASSLGQGSNEQFFGPGTRLTVL.

This chain links TRBV4-1 with TRBJ2-7, with 11 bases identical to TRBD2. The ends lost 2 bases at V and 4 bases at J; junction bases unmatched: 7. The CDR3 is 16 amino acids. CDR1 MGHRA and CDR2 YSYEKL come from the germline V gene. The CDR3 here is CASSQPTSGTYYEQYF. As DNA, the CDR3 is TGCGCCAGCAGCCAACCGACTAGCGGGACCTATTACGAGCAGTACTTC.

This clone was observed a single time. This chain joins TRBV15 and TRBJ2-3; TRBD1 matches 7 bases. Germline V lookup: CDR1 LNHNV, CDR2 YYDKDF (reference sequence). Trimming took 1 base from V and 6 from J; bases not matched to a gene: 10. The CDR3 consists of 16 residues. The CDR3: CATSRVPRDSRDTQYF. CDR3 nucleotides: TGTGCCACCAGCAGAGTACCACGGGACAGCCGGGATACGCAGTATTTT.

CDR3 DNA sequence: TGTGCCAGCAGCTCACCCGCGGTCACAGATACGCAGTATTTT. Protein: CASSSPAVTDTQYF. The V gene is TRBV27, the J gene TRBJ2-3, with no clear D. The CDR3 loop spans 14 amino acids. Per the germline V gene, CDR1 is MNHEY and CDR2 is SMNVEV (reference sequence). V gave up 6 bases and J gave up 2 bases, with 12 bases separating them.

The chain links TRBV25-1 to TRBJ2-5, with D perhaps TRBD2 (6 bases). CDR3 length: 15 amino acids. CDR1 MGHDK and CDR2 SYGVNS come from the germline V gene. The germline V and J ends were trimmed by 3 bases and 4 bases, with 15 bases remaining between them. Written as DNA, the CDR3 is TGTGCCAGCAGTGACATGGGGGGATCTGGAGAGACCCAGTACTTC. This codes for CASSDMGGSGETQYF.

This rearrangement joins TRBV6-5 to TRBJ2-4; possible D gene TRBD2, 7 bases. Between the trimmed V and J ends, which lost 6 bases and 3 bases, there was a span of 15 bases. The CDR3 sequence is 15 residues long. Germline lookup yields CDR1 MNHEY and CDR2 SVGAGI. The CDR3 loop is CASSPRGLRKNIQYF. Here the CDR3 DNA reads TGTGCCAGCAGCCCGCGGGGGCTCCGCAAAAACATTCAGTACTTC.

The rearrangement uses TRBV28 and TRBJ1-5; TRBD1 is a possible D gene (5 bases). V lost 7 bases to trimming and J lost 8 bases, with 30 bases between them. The CDR3 sequence is 18 residues long. Germline V gene sequence: CDR1 MDHEN, CDR2 SYDVKM. CDR3 residues: CASKFGFFVAGRKEPQHF. DNA for the CDR3: TGTGCCAGCAAGTTTGGTTTTTTCGTAGCAGGGAGGAAAGAGCCCCAGCATTTT.

The chain employs TRBV5-1 and TRBJ1-1, with 11 bases aligning to TRBD1. CDR3 length equals 18 residues. V lost 2 bases and J lost 8; bases outside the gene matches: 17. Germline lookup yields CDR1 SGHRS and CDR2 YFSETQ. The CDR3 DNA follows: TGCGCCAGCAGCTTTTACTGGGACAGGGGGGCCATGAATGAAGAAGCTTTCTTT. Protein sequence: CASSFYWDRGAMNEEAFF.

The chain carries TRBV19 and TRBJ1-1; D possibly corresponds to TRBD1 (6 bases). Trimming removed 4 bases from V and 0 bases from J, with 21 bases in between. CDR1 LNHDA and CDR2 SQIVND come from the germline V gene (reference sequence). This CDR3 contains 18 residues. CDR3 bases: TGTGCCAGTAGTACCCCATTGCCTTTGGACAGTGTGAACACTGAAGCTTTCTTT. This sequence encodes CASSTPLPLDSVNTEAFF.